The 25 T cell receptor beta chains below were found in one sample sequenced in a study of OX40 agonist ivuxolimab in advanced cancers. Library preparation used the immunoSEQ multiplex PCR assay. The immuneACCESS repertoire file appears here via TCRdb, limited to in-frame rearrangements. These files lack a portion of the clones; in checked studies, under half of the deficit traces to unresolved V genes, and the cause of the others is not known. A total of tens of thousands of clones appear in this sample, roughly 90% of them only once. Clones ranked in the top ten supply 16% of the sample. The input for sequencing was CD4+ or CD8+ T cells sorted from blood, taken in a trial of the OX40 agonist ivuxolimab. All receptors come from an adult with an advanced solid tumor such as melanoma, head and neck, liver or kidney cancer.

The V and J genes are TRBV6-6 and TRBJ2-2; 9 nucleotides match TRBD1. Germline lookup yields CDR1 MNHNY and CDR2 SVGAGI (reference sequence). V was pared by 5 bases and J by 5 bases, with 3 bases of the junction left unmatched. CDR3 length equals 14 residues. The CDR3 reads CASSRDRATGELFF. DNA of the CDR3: TGTGCCAGCAGTCGGGACAGGGCAACCGGGGAGCTGTTTTTT.

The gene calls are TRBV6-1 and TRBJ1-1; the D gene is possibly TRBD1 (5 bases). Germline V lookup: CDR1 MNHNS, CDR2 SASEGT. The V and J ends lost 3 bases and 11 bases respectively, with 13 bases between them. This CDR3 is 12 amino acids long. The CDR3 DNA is TGTGCCAGCAGTGATGATCGGGGGGAGGCTTTCTTT. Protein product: CASSDDRGEAFF.

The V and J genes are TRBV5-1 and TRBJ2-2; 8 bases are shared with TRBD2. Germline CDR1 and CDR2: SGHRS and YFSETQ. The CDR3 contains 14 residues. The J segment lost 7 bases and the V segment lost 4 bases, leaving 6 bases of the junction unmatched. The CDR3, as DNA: TGCGCCAGCAGCGCAGCGGGAGTTATCGGGGAGCTGTTTTTT. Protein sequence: CASSAAGVIGELFF.

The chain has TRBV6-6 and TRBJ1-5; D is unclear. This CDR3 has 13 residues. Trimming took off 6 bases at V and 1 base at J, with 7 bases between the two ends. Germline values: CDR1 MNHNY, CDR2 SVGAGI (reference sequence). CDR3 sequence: CASRTASNQPQHF. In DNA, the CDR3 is TGTGCCAGCAGAACAGCGAGCAATCAGCCCCAGCATTTT.

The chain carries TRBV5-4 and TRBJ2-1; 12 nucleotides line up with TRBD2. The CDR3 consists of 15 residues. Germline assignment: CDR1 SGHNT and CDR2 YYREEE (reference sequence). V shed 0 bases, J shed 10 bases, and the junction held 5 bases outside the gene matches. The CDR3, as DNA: TGTGCCAGCAGCTTGGGGACTAGCGGGATGGCGGAGCAGTTCTTC. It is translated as CASSLGTSGMAEQFF.

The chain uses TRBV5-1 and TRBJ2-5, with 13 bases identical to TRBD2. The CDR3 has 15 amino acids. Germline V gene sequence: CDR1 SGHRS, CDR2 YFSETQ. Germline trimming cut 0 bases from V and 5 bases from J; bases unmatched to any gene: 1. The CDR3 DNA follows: TGCGCCAGCAGCTTGGGGACTAGCGGGAGTGAGACCCAGTACTTC. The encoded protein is CASSLGTSGSETQYF.

CDR3 loop: CASSRDSNEQFF. The DNA of the CDR3 is TGTGCCAGCTCACGGGACAGCAATGAGCAGTTCTTC. The genes are TRBV18 and TRBJ2-1; TRBD1 agrees at 7 bases. This CDR3 is 12 amino acids long. CDR1 and CDR2 from the germline V gene are KGHSH and LQKENI. J was trimmed by 6 bases and V by 4 bases; bases with no gene match: 0.

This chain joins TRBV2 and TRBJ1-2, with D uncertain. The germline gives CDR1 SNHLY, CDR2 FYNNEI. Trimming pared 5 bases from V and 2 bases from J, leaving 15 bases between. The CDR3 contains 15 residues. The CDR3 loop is CASSTLSRPNYGYTF. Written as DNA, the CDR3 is TGTGCCAGCAGTACACTTTCGCGCCCCAACTATGGCTACACCTTC.

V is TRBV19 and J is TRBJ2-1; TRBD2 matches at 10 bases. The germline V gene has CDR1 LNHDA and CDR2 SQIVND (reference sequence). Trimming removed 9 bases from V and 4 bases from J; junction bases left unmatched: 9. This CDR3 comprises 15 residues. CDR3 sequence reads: CASTKRTSGYNEQFF. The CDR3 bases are TGTGCCAGCACCAAAAGGACTAGCGGTTACAATGAGCAGTTCTTC.

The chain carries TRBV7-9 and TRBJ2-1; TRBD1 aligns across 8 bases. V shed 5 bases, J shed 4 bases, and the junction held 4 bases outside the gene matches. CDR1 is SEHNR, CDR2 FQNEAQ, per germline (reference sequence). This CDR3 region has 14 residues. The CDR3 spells CASSADRVYNEQFF. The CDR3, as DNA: TGTGCCAGCAGCGCGGACAGGGTTTACAATGAGCAGTTCTTC.

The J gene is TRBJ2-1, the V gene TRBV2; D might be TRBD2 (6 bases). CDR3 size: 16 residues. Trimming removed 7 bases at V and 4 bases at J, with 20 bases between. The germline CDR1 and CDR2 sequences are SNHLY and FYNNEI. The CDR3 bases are TGTGCCAGCATCAAGAGGGGTAGCGGAACTTACAATGAGCAGTTCTTC. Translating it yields CASIKRGSGTYNEQFF.

The CDR3 DNA follows: TGCAGCGTTGAAATCGACGCAGATACGCAGTATTTT. This encodes CSVEIDADTQYF. The genes are TRBV29-1 and TRBJ2-3; D is unresolved. The germline gives CDR1 SQVTM, CDR2 ANQGSEA. The CDR3 length is 12 residues. Trimming pared 2 bases from V and 4 bases from J, leaving 7 bases between.

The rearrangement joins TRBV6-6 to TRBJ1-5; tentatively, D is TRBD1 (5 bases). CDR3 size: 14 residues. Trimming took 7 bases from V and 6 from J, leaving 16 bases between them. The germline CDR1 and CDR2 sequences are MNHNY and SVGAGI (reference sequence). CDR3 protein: CASTKQAGIQPQHF. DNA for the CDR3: TGTGCCAGCACAAAACAGGCGGGCATTCAGCCCCAGCATTTT.

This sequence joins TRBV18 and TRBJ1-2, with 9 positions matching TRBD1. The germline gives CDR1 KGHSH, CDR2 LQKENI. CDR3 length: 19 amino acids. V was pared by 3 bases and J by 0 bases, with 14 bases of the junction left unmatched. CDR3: CASSPNLGGQGNPNYGYTF. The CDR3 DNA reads TGTGCCAGCTCACCGAACCTCGGGGGACAGGGAAATCCTAACTATGGCTACACCTTC.

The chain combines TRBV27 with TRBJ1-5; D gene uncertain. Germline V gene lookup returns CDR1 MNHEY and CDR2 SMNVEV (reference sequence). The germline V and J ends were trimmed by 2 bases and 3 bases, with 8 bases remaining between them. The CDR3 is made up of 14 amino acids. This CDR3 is CASSLKRVNQPQHF. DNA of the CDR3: TGTGCCAGCAGTTTAAAACGGGTCAATCAGCCCCAGCATTTT.

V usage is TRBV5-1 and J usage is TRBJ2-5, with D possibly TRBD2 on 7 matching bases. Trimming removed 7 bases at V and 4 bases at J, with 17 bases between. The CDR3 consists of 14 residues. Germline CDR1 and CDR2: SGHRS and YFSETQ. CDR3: CASWTAGAGETQYF. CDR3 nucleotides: TGCGCCAGCTGGACCGCGGGGGCGGGAGAGACCCAGTACTTC.

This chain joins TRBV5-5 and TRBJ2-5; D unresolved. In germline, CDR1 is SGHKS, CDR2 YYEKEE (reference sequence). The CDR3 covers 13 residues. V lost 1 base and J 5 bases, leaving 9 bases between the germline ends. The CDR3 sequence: CASSLMWWETQYF. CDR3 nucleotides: TGTGCCAGCAGCTTGATGTGGTGGGAGACCCAGTACTTC.

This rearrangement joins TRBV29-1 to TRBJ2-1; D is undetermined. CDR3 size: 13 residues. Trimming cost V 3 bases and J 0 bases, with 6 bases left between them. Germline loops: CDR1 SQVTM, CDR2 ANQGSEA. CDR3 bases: TGCAGCGTTGAGGGTTTCTCCTACAATGAGCAGTTCTTC. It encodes CSVEGFSYNEQFF.

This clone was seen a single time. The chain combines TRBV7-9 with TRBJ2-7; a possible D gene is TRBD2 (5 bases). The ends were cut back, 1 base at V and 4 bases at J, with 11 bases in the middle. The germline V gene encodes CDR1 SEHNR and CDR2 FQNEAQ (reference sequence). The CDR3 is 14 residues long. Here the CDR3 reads CASSLGRFTYEQYF. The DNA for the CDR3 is TGTGCCAGCAGCTTAGGGAGGTTTACTTACGAGCAGTACTTC.

CDR3 sequence: CAWRPRGDGYTF. Written as DNA, the CDR3 is TGTGCCTGGAGGCCTAGAGGGGATGGCTACACCTTC. This sequence joins TRBV30 and TRBJ1-2; the D gene is possibly TRBD1 (5 bases). Trimming took 3 bases from V and 6 from J, leaving 11 bases between them. The V gene's germline CDR1 is GTSNPN and CDR2 SVGIG (reference sequence). The CDR3 totals 12 residues.

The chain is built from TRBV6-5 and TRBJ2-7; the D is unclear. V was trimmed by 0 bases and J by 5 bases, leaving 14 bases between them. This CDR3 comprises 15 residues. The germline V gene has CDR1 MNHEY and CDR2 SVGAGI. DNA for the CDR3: TGTGCCAGCAGTTACTCGAGAAGGTTCAGCGACGAGCAGTACTTC. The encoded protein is CASSYSRRFSDEQYF.

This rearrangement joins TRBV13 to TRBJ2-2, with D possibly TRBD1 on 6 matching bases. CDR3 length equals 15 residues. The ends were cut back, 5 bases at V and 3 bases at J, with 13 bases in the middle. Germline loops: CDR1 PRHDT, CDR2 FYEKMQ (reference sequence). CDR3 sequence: CASSGPQGHTGELFF. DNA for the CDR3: TGTGCCAGCAGCGGCCCCCAGGGGCACACCGGGGAGCTGTTTTTT.

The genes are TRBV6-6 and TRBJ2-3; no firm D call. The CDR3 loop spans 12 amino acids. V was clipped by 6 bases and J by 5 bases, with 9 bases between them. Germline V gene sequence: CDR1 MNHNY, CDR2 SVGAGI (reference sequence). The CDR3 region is CASSRAGDTQYF. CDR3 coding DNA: TGTGCCAGCAGCCGAGCCGGAGATACGCAGTATTTT.

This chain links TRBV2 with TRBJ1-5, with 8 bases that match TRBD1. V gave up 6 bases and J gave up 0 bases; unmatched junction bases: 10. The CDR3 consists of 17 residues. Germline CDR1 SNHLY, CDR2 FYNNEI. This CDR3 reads CASRPTGVLDSNQPQHF. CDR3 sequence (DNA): TGTGCCAGCAGGCCGACAGGGGTGCTGGATAGCAATCAGCCCCAGCATTTT.

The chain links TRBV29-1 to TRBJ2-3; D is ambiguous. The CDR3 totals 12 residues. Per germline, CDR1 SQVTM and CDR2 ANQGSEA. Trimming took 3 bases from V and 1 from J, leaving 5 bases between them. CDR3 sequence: CSVDTGTDTQYF. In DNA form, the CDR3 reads TGCAGCGTTGATACAGGCACAGATACGCAGTATTTT.